The source of this T cell receptor (beta chain) is a study of blood T cell repertoires in COVID-19. Study details: Spain, Italy and the United States supplied samples that represented acute and convalescent COVID-19. T cells, B-cell-depleted T cells, or PBMCs provided the cDNA or gDNA that served as material.

Per the authors' pipeline: Amplifying reference gene primers gave estimates of nucleated cell counts. Sequencing was performed with immunoSEQ multiplex PCR; in TCRdb, only in-frame clones are kept and a portion is missing. The V and J calls and clone size come from that table; D and trimming were worked out from the DNA. The sample comprises some 180,000 clones, more than 70% of which are singletons, and roughly 19% rests with the top ten. What was sequenced was peripheral blood. The origin of this receptor is a woman aged 70-85 years who had recovered from COVID-19.

The CDR3 nucleotides read TGCGCCAGCAGCTCCGGACAGGCGGGTGAGCAGTACTTC. Protein product: CASSSGQAGEQYF. The J gene is TRBJ2-7, the V gene TRBV5-1; 7 nucleotides match TRBD1. Germline trimming cut 3 bases from V and 7 bases from J; bases unmatched to any gene: 7. In germline, CDR1 is SGHRS, CDR2 YFSETQ. The CDR3 runs 13 residues.